The 13 T cell receptor beta chains in this list originate from one sample, sequenced in a study of post-analysis software for immune sequencing data. Study conclusions and caveats: The five TRBV segments detected at higher frequency in patients than in controls included TRBV5-6, TRBV5-1 and TRBV20-1.

These receptors' targets are unknown. cDNA libraries of TCR beta carried unique molecular identifiers. From the PCR reads, TCRdb called clonotypes with MiXCR, one entry per CDR3 protein. In the table there are hundreds of thousands of distinct CDR3 sequences, about 32% of which are singletons. The specimen was blood. The receptors come from a girl aged 10 to 17 with multiple sclerosis.

This clonotype was detected ten times or more. This sequence joins TRBV6-6 and TRBJ2-3; D is uncertain. CDR3 length: 14 residues. With 5 bases removed from V and 0 bases from J, the gap between germline ends came to 9 bases. Germline CDR1 and CDR2: MNHNY and SVGAGI (reference sequence). CDR3 nucleotide sequence: TGTGCCAGCAGTCCCAGTGAGAGCACAGATACGCAGTATTTT. Protein product: CASSPSESTDTQYF.

This clonotype occurred many times. The V gene is TRBV29-1, the J gene TRBJ2-5; 9 bases fit TRBD2. Germline-derived CDR1 and CDR2 are SQVTM and ANQGSEA. This CDR3 spans 13 amino acids. Trimming cost V 5 bases and J 4 bases; bases outside gene matches: 5. The CDR3 is CSVPWREGETQYF. CDR3 in DNA: TGCAGCGTTCCGTGGCGGGAGGGAGAGACCCAGTACTTC. Complete variable domain (other parts from reference TRBV29-1 and TRBJ2-5): SAVISQKPSRDICQRGTSLTIQCQVDSQVTMMFWYRQQPGQSLTLIATANQGSEATYESGFVIDKFPISRPNLTFSTLTVSNMSPEDSSIYLCSVPWREGETQYFGPGTRLLVL.

To note about this clonotype: This may come from a read error, since a much larger clone is one base off. The CDR3 bases are TGCGCCAGCAGCCAAGATAGTTGGCTAGCGGGAGGCAATGAGCAGTTCTTC. Residues: CASSQDSWLAGGNEQFF. The V gene is TRBV4-3, the J gene TRBJ2-1, with 11 bases fitting TRBD2. Germline assignment: CDR1 LGHNA and CDR2 YSLEER. J lost 6 bases, V lost 0 bases, and 7 bases had no gene match. The CDR3 runs 17 residues.

The rearrangement joins TRBV5-1 to TRBJ1-2; 11 bases are shared with TRBD1. V was pared by 4 bases and J by 1 base, with 9 bases of the junction left unmatched. The CDR3 has 17 residues. Germline-derived CDR1 and CDR2 are SGHRS and YFSETQ. CDR3 nucleotide sequence: TGCGCCAGCAGCGGGGGGACAGGGGGAACTCTTAACTATGGCTACACCTTC. Translation: CASSGGTGGTLNYGYTF.

This chain joins TRBV20-1 and TRBJ2-3, with 7 bases that match TRBD1. Per germline, CDR1 DFQATT and CDR2 SNEGSKA (reference sequence). This CDR3 is built from 14 residues. The J segment lost 1 base and the V segment lost 3 bases, leaving 4 bases of the junction unmatched. CDR3 nucleotides: TGCAGTGCTAGGGGACAGTGGGGCACAGATACGCAGTATTTT. Translating it yields CSARGQWGTDTQYF.

This clonotype came up a few times. The chain recombines TRBV2 with TRBJ2-3; TRBD1 matches at 9 bases. Germline CDR1 and CDR2: SNHLY and FYNNEI. CDR3 size: 14 residues. Trimming removed 8 bases from V and 5 bases from J; junction bases left unmatched: 8. The CDR3 loop is CASPDRGFVDTQYF. The CDR3 region has the DNA TGTGCCAGCCCCGACAGGGGGTTTGTAGATACGCAGTATTTT.

The rearrangement joins TRBV29-1 to TRBJ2-5; D unresolved. The CDR3 has 12 residues. Per the germline V gene, CDR1 is SQVTM and CDR2 is ANQGSEA. Trimming removed 5 bases at V and 2 bases at J, with 9 bases between. CDR3 residues: CSVRVGQETQYF. Written as DNA, the CDR3 is TGCAGCGTTCGGGTGGGACAAGAGACCCAGTACTTC.

The chain is built from TRBV24-1 and TRBJ1-2; TRBD1 might be the D (5 bases). Germline V gene lookup returns CDR1 KGHDR and CDR2 SFDVKD. The length of the CDR3 is 15 residues. Deletions cut 4 bases from V and 4 bases from J, with 15 bases between. The CDR3 coding sequence is TGTGCCACCAGTGAGCCCGGGACGGGTAGCTATGGCTACACCTTC. As protein: CATSEPGTGSYGYTF.

A single count supports this clonotype. The chain has TRBV28 and TRBJ1-4; D is undetermined. The CDR3 sequence is 15 residues long. V was clipped by 3 bases and J by 5 bases, with 13 bases between them. Germline loops: CDR1 MDHEN, CDR2 SYDVKM. The CDR3 sequence is CASSFTSETNEKLFF. The CDR3 bases are TGTGCCAGCAGTTTTACTTCGGAGACCAATGAAAAACTGTTTTTT.

This clonotype was counted a few times. V usage is TRBV5-1 and J usage is TRBJ2-3; D unclear. V was trimmed by 4 bases and J by 0 bases, leaving 12 bases between them. Germline CDR1 is SGHRS and CDR2 is YFSETQ. This CDR3 comprises 15 residues. CDR3 amino acids: CASSPRGFSTDTQYF. DNA for the CDR3: TGCGCCAGCAGCCCACGCGGCTTTAGCACAGATACGCAGTATTTT.

Details on this clonotype: The conserved phenylalanine or tryptophan is not found at the CDR3 terminus, so this likely reflects a read error. V is TRBV24-1 and J is TRBJ2-7; weak D call: TRBD2 (5 bases). The germline V gene has CDR1 KGHDR and CDR2 SFDVKD. V was shortened by 4 bases and J by 1 base, with 10 bases between the two germline ends. The CDR3 sequence is 14 residues long. CDR3 residues: CATSDPTSSYEQYL. The CDR3 coding sequence is TGTGCCACCAGTGACCCTACTAGTTCCTACGAGCAGTACTTA.

The rearrangement joins TRBV7-2 to TRBJ1-1; 7 bases line up with TRBD1. This CDR3 has 13 residues. Looked up from germline, CDR1 is SGHTA and CDR2 is FQGNSA. Losses at the gene ends were 5 bases for V and 7 bases for J; bases not matched to a gene: 7. This CDR3 is CASSQWTGYEAFF. The DNA for the CDR3 is TGTGCCAGCAGCCAGTGGACAGGCTATGAAGCTTTCTTT.

V is TRBV20-1 and J is TRBJ2-5; D is perhaps TRBD2 (6 bases). V lost 3 bases, J lost 11 bases, and 16 bases lay in between. Germline CDR1 reads DFQATT; CDR2 reads SNEGSKA (reference sequence). The CDR3 length is 12 residues. Here the CDR3 reads CSASNEPGEQYF. DNA for the CDR3: TGCAGTGCTAGTAACGAGCCGGGGGAGCAGTACTTC.